The present T cell receptor beta chain was sequenced within a study of regulatory T cells in long-lasting Graves disease. Study in general: Persistent Graves' disease denoted over 5 years of antithyroid drugs plus positive TSH receptor antibodies.

This clonotype was recorded at least ten times. The CDR3 is made up of 16 amino acids. V lost 4 bases and J lost 4; bases outside the gene matches: 6. The germline CDR1 and CDR2 sequences are SGDLS and YYNGEE. Time point denoted: persistent/refractory GD, antithyroid drugs over 5 years with positive TRAb. Researchers made the TCR library from RNA that was extracted from PBMCs. Libraries of TCR beta came from iRepertoire HTBI primers plus Arm-PCR of CDR3 regions. In the source study's methods: Across the samples, identification revealed 60 to 75 TRBV and more than twelve TRBJ segments. TCRdb re-called the multiplex PCR reads with MiXCR, one entry per CDR3 protein. These V and J calls are TCRdb output, not the study's own analysis. In the table there are 450,000 or so distinct CDR3 sequences, approximately 23% of which are singletons.

Sample: peripheral blood mononuclear cells (PBMCs), taken when the disease was refractory, from a patient treated with antithyroid drugs. The TCR comes from a female donor with Graves disease. The chain joins TRBV9 to TRBJ2-7; 15 bases line up with TRBD2. The CDR3 sequence is CASSPGLAGGLYEQYF. The CDR3 DNA reads TGTGCCAGCAGCCCCGGACTAGCGGGAGGGTTGTACGAGCAGTACTTC.